The present T cell receptor (beta chain) was sequenced within a study of molecular identifiers for immune sequencing clone quantification (dated by TCRdb to between 2017 and 2018). As for the study more broadly: In a replicate experiment, RNA from around 20,000 or 100,000 naive CD8 T cells was split into five aliquots, four of which were sequenced. CD8 T cells were used in a methods study to benchmark molecular-identifier clustering-based TCR repertoire sequencing (MIDCIRS) and TCR RNA copy counting.

Libraries of naive CD8 T cells were built from anywhere between roughly 18,000 and 1,000,000 sorted cells, with 10%, 30% or 50% of the purified RNA used. Naive CD8 T cells, defined as CD8+CD4-CCR7+CD45RA+, were FACS-sorted into RLT Plus buffer on a BD FACSAria II. To test detection sensitivity, Jurkat RNA equal to fewer than 13 TCR copies was added to samples of about 19,000-1,100,000 naive CD8 T cells. CD8 T cells were enriched using RosetteSep CD8+ T Cell Enrichment Cocktail and Ficoll-Paque, and the enriched cells then underwent ACK red cell lysis. Per the germline V gene (reference sequence), MNHEY is the CDR1 and SMNVEV is the CDR2. The CDR3 runs 15 amino acids, cysteine and phenylalanine included. Only the CDR3 part of the read is kept: 45 bases, read in frame from the first base. Trimming takes 5 bases off V and 5 bases off J; junction bases not matched to a gene: 6. With regard to this clonotype: Its antigen is not yet known. No base quality values were provided; no much bigger clone lies one nucleotide off.

The research as a whole found: Even against a background of around 950,000 naive CD8 T cells, spiked-in Jurkat TCR RNA amounting to a single cell's worth was reported to be detectable. Clones above 20 RNA copies held over 99% of molecules in CMV-specific effector cells but under 1% in naive cells. Around 2.8 recovered TCR RNA copies per cell were obtained by modeling, versus 9 to 10 by digital PCR, implying a capture efficiency of about 30%. When barcode sub-clustering was left out, chimeric consensus sequences inflated TCR diversity, with chimeras reaching as high as 47%. Naive libraries contained spiked-in Jurkat TCR RNA (around ten copies' worth), which is not part of the donor repertoire. The sizes of highly expanded clones could end up underestimated when identical TCR molecules share a barcode.

Libraries were made using PCR. The sequencing machine was an Illumina HiSeq 4000. Bulk TCR libraries were prepared as previously described, using TCR primers listed in Table S5. Purification of total RNA was performed with the Qiagen AllPrep DNA/RNA kit. Before analysis, reads from multiple sequencing runs of one library were combined. The authors processed their data as follows. Reads were retained only if the reads had an exact TCR constant sequence, and the retained reads were trimmed to 150 nt and grouped according to their 12-nt molecular barcodes. Reads in each barcode group were sub-clustered using a 15% Levenshtein threshold, and a quality-weighted consensus sequence was built for each RNA molecule. Non-functional sequences were filtered out, along with any lower-count sequence sitting one edit away from another sequence. On the basis of fitting two negative binomial distributions, barcode sub-clusters with fewer than 20% of the maximum read count were discarded. The raw public reads went through TCRdb reprocessing: fastp at Q25, MiXCR clone calling, in-frame beta chains kept. Identical CDR3 protein sequences are pooled into one entry, listed with their most common genes and DNA. These V and J calls are TCRdb output, not the study's own analysis. The sample table contains about half a million distinct CDR3 sequences; only one count was recorded for 20% to 25% of them. The ten largest clones take up about 0.8% of the sample.

Recombination linked TRBV27 to TRBJ2-1, with 10 bases in between that match TRBD1. The origin of this receptor is a human donor in good health. Some libraries in this study had Jurkat cell RNA spiked in. The sample was naive CD8+ T cells from blood, with Jurkat cell RNA spiked in. The cell subset or site label here, explained by the study, means: FACS-sorted CD8+CD4-CCR7+CD45RA+ naive T cells. The CDR3: CASSAGTGVNNEQFF. Read as DNA, the sequence is TGTGCCAGCAGTGCCGGGACAGGGGTCAACAATGAGCAGTTCTTC.